Listed here are 11 T cell receptor beta chains from one sample, sequenced in a study of PD-L1 blockade in urothelial cancer. Libraries were prepared by immunoSEQ multiplex PCR; TCRdb keeps only in-frame clonotypes and omits some of them. The sample lists about 50,000 clones, about 88% occurring once. Documented time point: pretreatment peripheral blood. This material consisted of PBMCs, taken around atezolizumab (anti-PD-L1) treatment. The source of these receptors is a man between 65 and 85 years old with urothelial cancer.

This clone was seen only a few times. V is TRBV14 and J is TRBJ1-1, with 8 bases aligning to TRBD1. Trimming cost V 5 bases and J 1 base; bases outside gene matches: 3. Germline CDR1 reads SGHDN; CDR2 reads FVKESK. This CDR3 spans 14 amino acids. The CDR3, as DNA: TGTGCCAGCAGCTTTGACAGGGGGAACACTGAAGCTTTCTTT. Protein: CASSFDRGNTEAFF.

The rearrangement joins TRBV4-2 to TRBJ2-1; 10 bases are shared with TRBD2. The CDR3 has 16 amino acids. The germline V gene has CDR1 LGHNA and CDR2 YNFKEQ. Trimming removed 0 bases from V and 9 bases from J; junction bases left unmatched: 8. CDR3 DNA sequence: TGTGCCAGCAGCCAAGACGGGACTAGCGATGACGGTGAGCAGTTCTTC. It specifies CASSQDGTSDDGEQFF.

The chain employs TRBV9 and TRBJ2-7, with TRBD1 as a possible D gene (5 bases). The CDR3 is made up of 14 amino acids. The germline CDR1 and CDR2 sequences are SGDLS and YYNGEE. V was clipped by 0 bases and J by 2 bases, with 9 bases between them. The CDR3 loop reads CASSVVQDTYEQYF. Here the CDR3 DNA reads TGTGCCAGCAGCGTAGTACAGGATACCTACGAGCAGTACTTC.

J is TRBJ2-2 and V is TRBV19, with TRBD1 matching over 9 bases. The CDR3 spans 14 residues. The germline CDR1 and CDR2 sequences are LNHDA and SQIVND (reference sequence). The trim removed 10 bases at V and 1 base at J, leaving 4 bases unmatched. The CDR3 region has the DNA TGTGCCACTCCGGACAGGGGGAACACCGGGGAGCTGTTTTTT. Encoded protein: CATPDRGNTGELFF.

This chain joins TRBV4-3 and TRBJ2-7; the match to TRBD2 covers 10 bases. After removal of 2 bases from V and 5 bases from J, the junction contained 15 bases not matched to a gene. The CDR3 sequence is 18 residues long. In germline, CDR1 is LGHNA, CDR2 YSLEER. The DNA of the CDR3 is TGCGCCAGCAGCCAACTACTAGGGGCTAGCGGGAGAGAGAACGAGCAGTACTTC. Translation gives CASSQLLGASGRENEQYF.

CDR3 residues: CASSWGRQGEGAFF. CDR3 bases: TGTGCCAGCAGCTGGGGGAGGCAGGGTGAAGGAGCTTTCTTT. The chain employs TRBV7-3 and TRBJ1-1, with D perhaps TRBD1 (5 bases). The germline V gene encodes CDR1 SGHTA and CDR2 FQGTGA. The V end was cut by 4 bases, the J end by 10 bases, with 19 bases between. The CDR3 is 14 amino acids.

The chain is built from TRBV20-1 and TRBJ2-5; D perhaps matches TRBD2 (6 bases). V was trimmed by 6 bases and J by 9 bases, leaving 14 bases between them. Germline V CDR1 and CDR2: DFQATT, SNEGSKA (reference sequence). This CDR3 has 11 amino acids. CDR3 coding DNA: TGCAGTGCCAACCCCCGGGACTCCCAGTACTTC. It yields the protein CSANPRDSQYF.

The chain is built from TRBV4-2 and TRBJ1-2; 7 bases agree with TRBD1. This CDR3 has 14 residues. V dropped 3 bases and J dropped 8; count of bases not matched to a gene: 9. Germline assignment: CDR1 LGHNA and CDR2 YNFKEQ. CDR3 residues: CASSHYDTGAGYTF. In DNA form, the CDR3 reads TGTGCCAGCAGCCATTATGATACAGGGGCAGGCTACACCTTC.

This sequence joins TRBV28 and TRBJ1-5, with a possible D match to TRBD1 (6 bases). V lost 6 bases to trimming and J lost 2 bases, with 14 bases between them. Germline V gene data show CDR1 as MDHEN and CDR2 as SYDVKM. This CDR3 has 15 amino acids. This CDR3 is CASREQGGGNQPQHF. Here the CDR3 DNA reads TGTGCCAGCAGGGAACAGGGAGGGGGCAATCAGCCCCAGCATTTT.

The J gene is TRBJ2-5, the V gene TRBV28; 7 bases align to TRBD2. Germline lookup yields CDR1 MDHEN and CDR2 SYDVKM. The CDR3 is 15 residues long. The J segment lost 5 bases and the V segment lost 6 bases, leaving 12 bases of the junction unmatched. The CDR3 spells CASSSWSSGRETQYF. In DNA form, the CDR3 reads TGTGCCAGCAGCTCCTGGTCTAGCGGTCGGGAGACCCAGTACTTC.

The V and J genes are TRBV5-1 and TRBJ1-3; maybe TRBD1 (5 bases). The V gene's germline CDR1 is SGHRS and CDR2 YFSETQ. The CDR3 spans 15 residues. V shed 4 bases and J shed 0 bases, with 11 bases lying between them. The CDR3 coding sequence is TGCGCCAGCAGCCTCCAGGGTATCTCTGGAAACACCATATATTTT. Its protein is CASSLQGISGNTIYF.